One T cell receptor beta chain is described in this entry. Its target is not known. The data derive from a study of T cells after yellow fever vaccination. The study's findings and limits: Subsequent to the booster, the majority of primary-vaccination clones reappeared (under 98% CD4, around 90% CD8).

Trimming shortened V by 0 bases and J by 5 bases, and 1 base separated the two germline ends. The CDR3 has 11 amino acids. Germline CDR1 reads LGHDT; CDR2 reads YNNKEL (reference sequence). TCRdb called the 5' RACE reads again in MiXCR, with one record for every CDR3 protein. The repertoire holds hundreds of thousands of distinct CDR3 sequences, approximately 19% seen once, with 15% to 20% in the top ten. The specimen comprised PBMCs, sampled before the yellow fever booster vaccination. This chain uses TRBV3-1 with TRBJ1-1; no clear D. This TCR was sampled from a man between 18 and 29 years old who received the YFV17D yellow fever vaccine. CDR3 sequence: CASSQDTEAFF. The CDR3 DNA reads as TGTGCCAGCAGCCAAGATACTGAAGCTTTCTTT.